The T cell receptor beta chain described here comes from a study of cytomegalovirus exposure and HLA in healthy donors. Study results and caveats: The study labeled under 200 TCR beta chains cytomegalovirus-associated.

In this sample, this clone turned up a few times. No antigen is known for it. In the PCR, 60 Vbeta and 13 Jbeta primers were used. Generated by immunoSEQ multiplex PCR, the TCRdb table keeps only in-frame clones and is missing some. The table lists some 140,000 clones, 65% to 80% of them singletons. Germline V gene data show CDR1 as MNHEY and CDR2 as SVGAGI. Trimming removed 6 bases at V and 5 bases at J, with 11 bases between. The CDR3 sequence is 13 residues long. The chain joins TRBV6-5 to TRBJ1-5; D might be TRBD1 (6 bases). Sequenced input: PBMCs. The TCR comes from a man aged 40-49 years in good health and CMV-seronegative. The CDR3 spells CASRDRWDQPQHF. CDR3 nucleotides: TGTGCCAGCAGAGACAGGTGGGATCAGCCCCAGCATTTT.